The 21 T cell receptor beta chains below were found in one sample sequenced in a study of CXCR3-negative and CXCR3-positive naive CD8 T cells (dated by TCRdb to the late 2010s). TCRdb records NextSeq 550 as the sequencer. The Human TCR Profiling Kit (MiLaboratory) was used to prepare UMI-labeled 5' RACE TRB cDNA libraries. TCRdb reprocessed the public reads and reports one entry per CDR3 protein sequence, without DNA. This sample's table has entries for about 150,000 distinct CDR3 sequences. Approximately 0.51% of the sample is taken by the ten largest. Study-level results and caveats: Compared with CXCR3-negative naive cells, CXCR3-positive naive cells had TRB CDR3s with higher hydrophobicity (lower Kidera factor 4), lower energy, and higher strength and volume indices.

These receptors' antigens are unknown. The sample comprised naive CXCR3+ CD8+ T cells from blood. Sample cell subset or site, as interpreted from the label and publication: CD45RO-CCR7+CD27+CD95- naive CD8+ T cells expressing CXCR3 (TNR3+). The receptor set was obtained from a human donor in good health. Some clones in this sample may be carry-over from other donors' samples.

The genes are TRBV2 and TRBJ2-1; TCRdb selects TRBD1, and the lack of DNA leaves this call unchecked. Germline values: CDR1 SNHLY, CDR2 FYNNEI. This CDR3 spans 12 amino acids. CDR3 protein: CASSEGRDGQFF.

This CDR3 reads CASSSGRPFEAFF. The rearrangement uses TRBV12-3 or TRBV12-4 and TRBJ1-1; TCRdb's D call, TRBD1, is unchecked because there is no DNA. The CDR3 loop spans 13 amino acids.

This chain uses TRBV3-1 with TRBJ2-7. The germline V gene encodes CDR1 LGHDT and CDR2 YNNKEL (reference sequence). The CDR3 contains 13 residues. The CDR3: CASSQEATYEQYF.

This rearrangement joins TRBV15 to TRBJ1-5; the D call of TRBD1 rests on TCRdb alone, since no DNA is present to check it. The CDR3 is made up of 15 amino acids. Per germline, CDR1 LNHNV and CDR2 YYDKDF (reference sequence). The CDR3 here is CATSLDRGGNQPQHF.

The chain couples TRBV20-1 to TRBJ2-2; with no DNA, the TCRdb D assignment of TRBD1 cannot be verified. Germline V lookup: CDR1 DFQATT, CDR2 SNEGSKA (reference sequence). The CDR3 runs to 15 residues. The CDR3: CSASAGTGFTGELFF.

The CDR3 loop reads CASRYSGGASGNEQFF. The chain joins TRBV12-3 or TRBV12-4 to TRBJ2-1; without DNA, the TCRdb call of TRBD1 cannot be checked. The CDR3 contains 16 residues.

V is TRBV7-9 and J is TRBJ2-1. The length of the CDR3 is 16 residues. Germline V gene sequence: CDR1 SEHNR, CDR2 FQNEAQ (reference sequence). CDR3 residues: CASWPSGRTPYNEQFF. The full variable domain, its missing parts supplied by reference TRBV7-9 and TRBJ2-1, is DTGVSQNPRHKITKRGQNVTFRCDPISEHNRLYWYRQTLGQGPEFLTYFQNEAQLEKSRLLSDRFSAERPKGSFSTLEIQRTEQGDSAMYLCASWPSGRTPYNEQFFGPGTRLTVL.

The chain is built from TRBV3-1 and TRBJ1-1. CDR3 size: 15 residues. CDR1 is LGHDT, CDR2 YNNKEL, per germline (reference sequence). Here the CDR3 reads CASSQVMDGYLFAFF.

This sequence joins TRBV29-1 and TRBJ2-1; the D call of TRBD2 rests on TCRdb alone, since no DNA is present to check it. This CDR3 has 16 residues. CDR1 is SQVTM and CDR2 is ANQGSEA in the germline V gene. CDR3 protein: CSVEDFGTSSYNEQFF.

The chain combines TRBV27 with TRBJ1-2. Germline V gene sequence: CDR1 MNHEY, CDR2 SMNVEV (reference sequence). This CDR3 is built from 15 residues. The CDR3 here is CASSLKTSANYGYTF.

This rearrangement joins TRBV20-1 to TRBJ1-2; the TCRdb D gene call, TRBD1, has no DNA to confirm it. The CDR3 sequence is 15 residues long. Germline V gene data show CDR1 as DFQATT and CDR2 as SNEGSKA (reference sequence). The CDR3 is CSALTGQASDYGYTF.

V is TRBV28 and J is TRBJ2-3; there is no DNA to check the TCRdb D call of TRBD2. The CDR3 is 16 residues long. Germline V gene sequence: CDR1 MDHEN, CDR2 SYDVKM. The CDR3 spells CASSQVAGEGTDTQYF.

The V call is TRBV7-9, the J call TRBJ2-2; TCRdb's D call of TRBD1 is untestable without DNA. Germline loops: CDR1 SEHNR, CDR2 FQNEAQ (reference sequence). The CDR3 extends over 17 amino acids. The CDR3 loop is CASSLGQDLMNTGELFF.

The chain's CDR3 is CSVGWGRNNEQFF. The J gene is TRBJ2-1, the V gene TRBV20-1; TCRdb names TRBD1, which stays unverified in the absence of DNA. The V gene's germline CDR1 is DFQATT and CDR2 SNEGSKA (reference sequence). The CDR3 length is 13 residues.

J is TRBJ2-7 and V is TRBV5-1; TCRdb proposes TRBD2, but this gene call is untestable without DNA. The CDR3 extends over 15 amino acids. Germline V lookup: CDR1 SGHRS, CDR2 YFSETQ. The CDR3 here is CASSSSAGTPYEQYF.

The CDR3 loop is CASRFFEGNYEQYF. The chain has TRBV28 and TRBJ2-7; TCRdb gives TRBD1 as the D gene, but with no DNA this cannot be confirmed. This CDR3 has 14 residues. The germline CDR1 and CDR2 sequences are MDHEN and SYDVKM. Full variable domain (rest looked up from reference TRBV28 and TRBJ2-7): DVKVTQSSRYLVKRTGEKVFLECVQDMDHENMFWYRQDPGLGLRLIYFSYDVKMKEKGDIPEGYSVSREKKERFSLILESASTNQTSMYLCASRFFEGNYEQYFGPGTRLTVT.

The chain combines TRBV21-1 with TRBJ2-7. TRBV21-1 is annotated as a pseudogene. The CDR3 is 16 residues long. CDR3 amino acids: CASSKVPRGRDYEQYF.

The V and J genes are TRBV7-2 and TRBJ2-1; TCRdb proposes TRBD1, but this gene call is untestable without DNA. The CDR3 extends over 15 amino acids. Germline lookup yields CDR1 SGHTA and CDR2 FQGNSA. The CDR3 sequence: CASSTGRSRGYEQFF.

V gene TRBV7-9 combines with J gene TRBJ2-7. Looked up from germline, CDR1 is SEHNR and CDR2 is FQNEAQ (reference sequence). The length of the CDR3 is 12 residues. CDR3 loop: CASSFWTYEQYF. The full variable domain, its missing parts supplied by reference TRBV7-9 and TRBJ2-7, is DTGVSQNPRHKITKRGQNVTFRCDPISEHNRLYWYRQTLGQGPEFLTYFQNEAQLEKSRLLSDRFSAERPKGSFSTLEIQRTEQGDSAMYLCASSFWTYEQYFGPGTRLTVT.

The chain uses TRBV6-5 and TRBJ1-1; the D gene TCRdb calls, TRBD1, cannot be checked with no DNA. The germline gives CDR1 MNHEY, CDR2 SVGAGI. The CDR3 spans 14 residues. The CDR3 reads CASSPGRLNTEAFF.

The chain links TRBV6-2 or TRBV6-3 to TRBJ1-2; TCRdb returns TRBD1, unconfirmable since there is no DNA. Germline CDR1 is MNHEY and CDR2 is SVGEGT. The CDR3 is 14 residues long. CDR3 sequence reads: CASRPGDGSIGYTF.